This T cell receptor beta chain comes out of a study of cytomegalovirus exposure and HLA in healthy donors. Study results and caveats: Some V segments, including TRBV6-2 and TRBV6-3, were excluded as indistinguishable.

V trimming: 4 bases; J trimming: 5 bases; junction bases outside the gene matches: 13. The length of the CDR3 is 17 residues. Germline V CDR1 and CDR2: MDHEN, SYDVKM. The PCR employed 60 Vbeta primers together with 13 Jbeta primers. Data came from immunoSEQ multiplex PCR; TCRdb stores just in-frame clones and leaves some out. The table includes about 140,000 clones, 68% detected once. On this clone: Its antigen is unidentified.

The chain recombines TRBV28 with TRBJ1-1; the match to TRBD1 covers 10 bases. The sequence was obtained from a man younger than 45 in good health and CMV-seropositive. Sequencing input: PBMCs. The CDR3 nucleotides read TGTGCCAGCAGTTCTCAACCCATGACAGGGGGCGAGACTGAAGCTTTCTTT. Translated, it gives CASSSQPMTGGETEAFF.